Below, 6 T cell receptor beta chains from the same sample are listed, as sequenced in a study of T cell responses to AZD1222 COVID-19 vaccine. Sequencing used immunoSEQ multiplex PCR; TCRdb keeps in-frame clones, though not all of them. The profile shows 100,000 or so clones, 80% to 90% of them singletons. Material: peripheral blood, obtained on day 0 of AZD1222 vaccination. The source is an adult in good health.

In its sample, this clone was seen once. This chain uses TRBV20-1 with TRBJ2-7; the D is unclear. Trimming pared 7 bases from V and 6 bases from J, leaving 10 bases between. The CDR3 contains 10 residues. Germline lookup yields CDR1 DFQATT and CDR2 SNEGSKA (reference sequence). The DNA for the CDR3 is TGCAGTGTGGGTGAGCGCGAGCAGTACTTC. Translation gives CSVGEREQYF.

The chain joins TRBV2 to TRBJ2-1; 12 bases fit TRBD2. Germline CDR1 is SNHLY and CDR2 is FYNNEI. This CDR3 comprises 14 residues. Trimming took 8 bases from V and 7 from J; bases not matched to a gene: 6. Here the CDR3 reads CASQELAGGNEQFF. The CDR3 DNA follows: TGTGCCAGCCAAGAACTAGCGGGAGGAAATGAGCAGTTCTTC. The full variable domain, rest sourced from reference TRBV2 and TRBJ2-1, is EPEVTQTPSHQVTQMGQEVILRCVPISNHLYFYWYRQILGQKVEFLVSFYNNEISEKSEIFDDQFSVERPDGSNFTLKIRSTKLEDSAMYFCASQELAGGNEQFFGPGTRLTVL.

The gene calls are TRBV4-1 and TRBJ1-1, with D uncertain. This CDR3 has 14 amino acids. V was cut by 1 base and J by 0 bases, with 6 bases left in between. Looked up from germline, CDR1 is MGHRA and CDR2 is YSYEKL. The DNA of the CDR3 is TGCGCCAGCAGCCAAGGACTGCTGAACACTGAAGCTTTCTTT. Its translation is CASSQGLLNTEAFF.

V gene TRBV2 combines with J gene TRBJ2-3, with 8 bases identical to TRBD2. CDR1 SNHLY and CDR2 FYNNEI come from the germline V gene. The CDR3 runs to 14 residues. With 7 bases clipped from V and 6 bases from J, the junction kept 9 bases outside the gene matches. The CDR3 coding sequence is TGTGCCAGCACCCCCTGGGTAGCGGGGGATACGCAGTATTTT. This codes for CASTPWVAGDTQYF.

This rearrangement joins TRBV19 to TRBJ2-6; D not resolved. Germline assignment: CDR1 LNHDA and CDR2 SQIVND (reference sequence). The CDR3 loop spans 15 amino acids. V was trimmed by 5 bases and J by 0 bases, leaving 8 bases between them. Here the CDR3 reads CASSAQSSGANVLTF. In DNA, the CDR3 is TGTGCCAGTAGTGCACAGAGCTCTGGGGCCAACGTCCTGACTTTC.

This rearrangement joins TRBV7-3 to TRBJ2-3; 7 bases map to TRBD2. V gave up 5 bases and J gave up 1 base; unmatched junction bases: 12. Germline CDR1 and CDR2: SGHTA and FQGTGA. The CDR3 contains 17 residues. The CDR3 DNA reads as TGTGCCAGCAGCCCGGTTGGCGGGAGCTTTCGCACAGATACGCAGTATTTT. Its protein is CASSPVGGSFRTDTQYF.